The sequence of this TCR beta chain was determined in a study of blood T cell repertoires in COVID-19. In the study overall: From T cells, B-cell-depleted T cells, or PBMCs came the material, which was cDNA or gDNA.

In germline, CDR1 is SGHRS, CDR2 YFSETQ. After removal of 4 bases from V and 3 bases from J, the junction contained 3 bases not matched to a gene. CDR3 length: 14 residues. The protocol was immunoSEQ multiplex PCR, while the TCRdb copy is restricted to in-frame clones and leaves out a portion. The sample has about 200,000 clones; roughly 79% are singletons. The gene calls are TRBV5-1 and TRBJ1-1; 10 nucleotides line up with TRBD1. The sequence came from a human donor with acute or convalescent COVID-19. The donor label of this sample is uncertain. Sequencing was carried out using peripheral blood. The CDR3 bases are TGCGCCAGCAGCCGGGACAGGGGTTACACTGAAGCTTTCTTT. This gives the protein CASSRDRGYTEAFF.